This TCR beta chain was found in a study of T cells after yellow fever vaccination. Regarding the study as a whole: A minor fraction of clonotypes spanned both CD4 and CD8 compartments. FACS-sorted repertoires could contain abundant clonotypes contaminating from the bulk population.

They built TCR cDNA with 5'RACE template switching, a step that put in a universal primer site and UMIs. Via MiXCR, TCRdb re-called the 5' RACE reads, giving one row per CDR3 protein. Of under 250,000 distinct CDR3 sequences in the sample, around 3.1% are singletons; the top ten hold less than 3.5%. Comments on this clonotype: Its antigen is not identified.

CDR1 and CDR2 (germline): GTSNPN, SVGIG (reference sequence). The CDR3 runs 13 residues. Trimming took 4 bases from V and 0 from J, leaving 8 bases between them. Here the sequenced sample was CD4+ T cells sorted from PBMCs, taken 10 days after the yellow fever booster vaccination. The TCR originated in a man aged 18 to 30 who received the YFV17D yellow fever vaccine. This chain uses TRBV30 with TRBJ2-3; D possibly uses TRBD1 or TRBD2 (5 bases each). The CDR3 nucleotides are TGTGCCTGGAATGAGGGGAGCACAGATACGCAGTATTTT. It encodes CAWNEGSTDTQYF. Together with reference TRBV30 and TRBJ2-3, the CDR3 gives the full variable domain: SQTIHQWPATLVQPVGSPLSLECTVEGTSNPNLYWYRQAAGRGLQLLFYSVGIGQISSEVPQNLSASRPQDRQFILSSKKLLLSDSGFYLCAWNEGSTDTQYFGPGTRLTVL.